Following are 30 T cell receptor beta chains from one sample sequenced in a study of monozygotic twins with inflammatory bowel disease. TCRdb reanalyzed the 5' RACE reads, giving one entry per CDR3 protein sequence and no DNA. This sample contains approximately 400,000 distinct CDR3 sequences. Sequencing input: blood. These receptors all come from a human donor with ulcerative colitis or Crohn's disease, or a healthy co-twin of an affected twin (not recorded which).

The genes are TRBV11-2 and TRBJ2-2; TCRdb names TRBD2, which stays unverified in the absence of DNA. There are 16 residues in the CDR3. Germline V CDR1 and CDR2: SGHAT, FQNNGV. This CDR3 reads CASSPSTSGFTGELFF.

J is TRBJ1-1 and V is TRBV19; TCRdb's assignment of TRBD1 cannot be checked, as there is no DNA. CDR1 is LNHDA and CDR2 is SQIVND in the germline V gene (reference sequence). This CDR3 has 15 amino acids. CDR3 region: CASSIRVLGRGEAFF.

V gene TRBV4-1 combines with J gene TRBJ2-7; the TCRdb call, TRBD2, lacks DNA for checking. Germline values: CDR1 MGHRA, CDR2 YSYEKL. The CDR3 sequence is 17 residues long. This CDR3 reads CASSHPPQAGGLNEQYF.

The chain is built from TRBV6-1 and TRBJ1-4; the D call of TRBD1 rests on TCRdb alone, since no DNA is present to check it. This CDR3 comprises 17 residues. CDR1 and CDR2 from the germline V gene are MNHNS and SASEGT. CDR3 sequence: CASSEVTGGASNEKLFF.

The V call is TRBV20-1, the J call TRBJ2-3; absent DNA, TCRdb's TRBD2 call cannot be checked. Germline CDR1 and CDR2: DFQATT and SNEGSKA (reference sequence). This CDR3 is 14 amino acids long. The CDR3 loop is CSATSGGAGDTQYF.

The chain joins TRBV20-1 to TRBJ2-3. The CDR3 is 13 amino acids. The V gene's germline CDR1 is DFQATT and CDR2 SNEGSKA (reference sequence). The CDR3 sequence is CSASGVLGDTQYF.

The chain joins TRBV6-1 to TRBJ1-2; TCRdb names TRBD1, which stays unverified in the absence of DNA. Germline lookup yields CDR1 MNHNS and CDR2 SASEGT. The CDR3 extends over 18 amino acids. The CDR3 reads CASSEVGGFRGGSYGYTF.

The chain joins TRBV25-1 to TRBJ2-7; TCRdb names TRBD1, which stays unverified in the absence of DNA. The length of the CDR3 is 16 residues. CDR1 MGHDK and CDR2 SYGVNS come from the germline V gene. This chain's CDR3 is CASSPPGGYSSYEQYF.

The V gene is TRBV3-1, the J gene TRBJ2-7. Germline values: CDR1 LGHDT, CDR2 YNNKEL (reference sequence). CDR3 length: 16 amino acids. CDR3 protein: CASSQDRGRYPYEQYF.

This chain uses TRBV2 with TRBJ2-7. This CDR3 contains 12 residues. The germline CDR1 and CDR2 sequences are SNHLY and FYNNEI. This CDR3 is CASSEAYYEQYF.

The rearrangement joins TRBV10-3 to TRBJ2-7. Looked up from germline, CDR1 is ENHRY and CDR2 is SYGVKD. The CDR3 runs 14 residues. The CDR3 spells CAIKSSGSSYEQYF.

The genes are TRBV4-3 and TRBJ2-7; TCRdb calls TRBD1, which cannot be checked without DNA. Germline values: CDR1 LGHNA, CDR2 YSLEER. The CDR3 sequence is 15 residues long. This chain's CDR3 is CASSQDLNRAYEQYF.

V usage is TRBV25-1 and J usage is TRBJ1-2; as DNA is missing, the TRBD1 call by TCRdb cannot be tested. CDR1 is MGHDK and CDR2 is SYGVNS in the germline V gene. The CDR3 sequence is 12 residues long. CDR3 region: CASRGQGGGYTF.

This sequence joins TRBV4-3 and TRBJ2-7; there is no DNA to check the TCRdb D call of TRBD2. In germline, CDR1 is LGHNA, CDR2 YSLEER. This CDR3 is 16 amino acids long. The chain's CDR3 is CASSQDRGLAGERQYF.

The chain employs TRBV5-4 and TRBJ2-5. The CDR3 length is 13 residues. Looked up from germline, CDR1 is SGHNT and CDR2 is YYREEE (reference sequence). CDR3 amino acids: CASSHGEQETQYF.

CDR3 loop: CATSGTNTGELFF. The chain links TRBV7-3 to TRBJ2-2; TCRdb lists TRBD1, though no DNA is available to test this call. CDR1 SGHTA and CDR2 FQGTGA come from the germline V gene. The CDR3 loop spans 13 amino acids.

V is TRBV5-1 and J is TRBJ2-2; as DNA is missing, the TRBD1 call by TCRdb cannot be tested. This CDR3 spans 16 amino acids. The germline CDR1 and CDR2 sequences are SGHRS and YFSETQ. CDR3 protein: CASSLAGTEISGELFF.

The chain links TRBV30 to TRBJ1-1. The CDR3 contains 12 residues. In germline, CDR1 is GTSNPN, CDR2 SVGIG (reference sequence). CDR3: CAWSKGNTEAFF. Drawing the rest from reference TRBV30 and TRBJ1-1, the complete variable domain is SQTIHQWPATLVQPVGSPLSLECTVEGTSNPNLYWYRQAAGRGLQLLFYSVGIGQISSEVPQNLSASRPQDRQFILSSKKLLLSDSGFYLCAWSKGNTEAFFGQGTRLTVV.

The J gene is TRBJ2-1, the V gene TRBV20-1; TCRdb gives TRBD2 as the D gene, but with no DNA this cannot be confirmed. Germline V lookup: CDR1 DFQATT, CDR2 SNEGSKA (reference sequence). The CDR3 length is 15 residues. The CDR3 here is CSGVRAQGRYNEQFF.

The chain couples TRBV5-1 to TRBJ1-2. The CDR3 is 12 amino acids. Looked up from germline, CDR1 is SGHRS and CDR2 is YFSETQ. CDR3 sequence: CASKAANYGYTF.

This chain uses TRBV18 with TRBJ1-5. Germline V gives CDR1 KGHSH, CDR2 LQKENI. The CDR3 extends over 18 amino acids. CDR3 loop: CASSPLGPHDYSNQPQHF.

This chain links TRBV6-6 with TRBJ1-1; the D gene TCRdb calls, TRBD1, cannot be checked with no DNA. Germline loops: CDR1 MNHNY, CDR2 SVGAGI (reference sequence). CDR3 length equals 12 residues. CDR3 sequence reads: CASREMNTEAFF.

CDR3 amino acids: CASSMVKRSRSSYEQYF. The V call is TRBV19, the J call TRBJ2-7; with no DNA, the TCRdb D assignment of TRBD2 cannot be verified. The V gene's germline CDR1 is LNHDA and CDR2 SQIVND (reference sequence). The CDR3 is made up of 17 amino acids.

The J gene is TRBJ1-5, the V gene TRBV12-3 or TRBV12-4. The CDR3 is made up of 16 amino acids. This CDR3 reads CASSRPAEGGNQPQHF.

The chain employs TRBV5-1 and TRBJ2-1; there is no DNA to check the TCRdb D call of TRBD2. Germline V gene data show CDR1 as SGHRS and CDR2 as YFSETQ. The CDR3 covers 16 residues. CDR3 region: CASSLAFGFSVGEQFF.

This chain connects TRBV11-2 to TRBJ2-3; TCRdb picks TRBD2, but there is no DNA to check that call. This CDR3 is built from 17 residues. The germline CDR1 and CDR2 sequences are SGHAT and FQNNGV. This CDR3 is CASSFGTSGGAIDTQYF.

The chain couples TRBV5-1 to TRBJ2-5; TCRdb designates TRBD1, a call that cannot be tested without DNA. The CDR3 has 13 residues. Germline V lookup: CDR1 SGHRS, CDR2 YFSETQ. Here the CDR3 reads CASSLTGGETQYF.

The chain couples TRBV19 to TRBJ1-2; absent DNA, TCRdb's TRBD1 call cannot be checked. The CDR3 is made up of 14 amino acids. The germline gives CDR1 LNHDA, CDR2 SQIVND (reference sequence). CDR3 amino acids: CASRDDRDTDGYTF.

The rearrangement joins TRBV7-6 to TRBJ2-5. Germline V CDR1 and CDR2: SGHVS, FNYEAQ. CDR3 length: 14 amino acids. CDR3 amino acids: CASSLLGKQETQYF. Using reference TRBV7-6 and TRBJ2-5 for the parts outside the CDR3, the full variable domain is GAGVSQSPRYKVTKRGQDVALRCDPISGHVSLYWYRQALGQGPEFLTYFNYEAQQDKSGLPNDRFSAERPEGSISTLTIQRTEQRDSAMYRCASSLLGKQETQYFGPGTRLLVL.

The gene calls are TRBV30 and TRBJ2-5; TCRdb lists TRBD2, though no DNA is available to test this call. Germline V gene sequence: CDR1 GTSNPN, CDR2 SVGIG (reference sequence). This CDR3 spans 14 amino acids. The CDR3 here is CAWSVASGVETQYF.